A single sample gave rise to the 27 T cell receptor beta chains below, sequenced in a study of T-cell memory formation after mild COVID-19 (dated by TCRdb to the early 2020s). Libraries were made using 5' RACE. Sequencing relied on an Illumina NovaSeq 6000. TCRdb took the public reads, trimmed them with fastp at Q25, ran MiXCR for clone calling and kept in-frame beta chains. Rows with a matching CDR3 protein are joined into one entry that keeps the most common DNA and genes. The sample table shows some 88,000 distinct CDR3 sequences, and roughly 23% are seen once. The ten largest clones capture under 45% of the sample. Source material: PBMCs or a T cell subset sorted from them (not recorded which). These receptors all stem from a man between 18 and 29 years old who had mild COVID-19 (a few samples of this study predate the infection). The sample titles of this study are shuffled in the database, so cell type and time point are left out; the donor was told from shared clones.

DNA for the CDR3: TGCGCCAGCAGCCAAGATACTAGCGGGGCAGATACGCAGTATTTT. Translated, it gives CASSQDTSGADTQYF. V and J are TRBV4-3 and TRBJ2-3; 10 positions match TRBD2. This CDR3 comprises 15 residues. The germline CDR1 and CDR2 sequences are LGHNA and YSLEER. After removal of 0 bases from V and 4 bases from J, the junction contained 1 base not matched to a gene.

This chain joins TRBV18 and TRBJ2-2, with TRBD1 matching over 9 bases. V gave up 6 bases and J gave up 1 base; unmatched junction bases: 9. The germline V gene encodes CDR1 KGHSH and CDR2 LQKENI. This CDR3 is built from 17 residues. CDR3 in amino acids: CASSPSQGAMNTGELFF. The CDR3 DNA sequence: TGTGCCAGCTCGCCATCACAGGGGGCGATGAACACCGGGGAGCTGTTTTTT.

CDR3 sequence reads: CASSLGSSYTEAFF. CDR3 bases: TGCGCCAGCAGCTTGGGTAGCTCGTACACTGAAGCTTTCTTT. V gene TRBV5-1 combines with J gene TRBJ1-1, with D uncertain. V lost 0 bases and J 3 bases, leaving 9 bases between the germline ends. Germline CDR1 and CDR2: SGHRS and YFSETQ. The CDR3 runs 14 residues.

This clonotype turned up a few times. V is TRBV5-6 and J is TRBJ1-2; D is unclear. The CDR3 covers 14 residues. The germline gives CDR1 SGHDT, CDR2 YYEEEE. Deletions cut 5 bases from V and 7 bases from J, with 18 bases between. CDR3 bases: TGTGCCAGCAGTCCCGGCGGAGGTCGTGGTGGCTACACCTTC. This codes for CASSPGGGRGGYTF.

The CDR3 protein is CASGEGMGQPQHF. In DNA form, the CDR3 reads TGTGCCAGCGGGGAGGGGATGGGTCAGCCCCAGCATTTT. The chain combines TRBV9 with TRBJ1-5; tentative D call: TRBD1 (5 bases). This CDR3 has 13 residues. The germline gives CDR1 SGDLS, CDR2 YYNGEE. Trimming left V 7 bases short and J 6 bases short, with 14 bases between.

This clonotype was detected a few times. The DNA for the CDR3 is TGTGCCAGCAGGGCAGGGATTTCTAATGAAAAACTGTTTTTT. This encodes CASRAGISNEKLFF. This chain joins TRBV25-1 and TRBJ1-4; D might be TRBD1 (5 bases). The V end was cut by 6 bases, the J end by 3 bases, with 11 bases between. Germline V gives CDR1 MGHDK, CDR2 SYGVNS. CDR3 length: 14 amino acids.

This clonotype was detected a few times. The chain uses TRBV6-5 and TRBJ1-4, with a weak D call TRBD1 (6 bases). V was clipped by 1 base and J by 5 bases, with 11 bases between them. CDR1 and CDR2 (germline): MNHEY, SVGAGI. This CDR3 has 15 residues. The CDR3 loop is CASSYLGGENEKLFF. The CDR3 nucleotides read TGTGCCAGCAGTTACTTGGGGGGCGAGAATGAAAAACTGTTTTTT.

This clonotype was counted at least ten times. V is TRBV7-8 and J is TRBJ2-7; D unclear. The germline CDR1 and CDR2 sequences are SGHVS and FQNEAQ. Trimming removed 1 base from V and 4 bases from J, with 11 bases in between. The CDR3 is 14 residues long. DNA for the CDR3: TGTGCCAGCAGCTTAGGTTCGCGGATGTACGAGCAGTACGTC. Translating it yields CASSLGSRMYEQYV.

V is TRBV6-2 or TRBV6-3 and J is TRBJ2-1; 10 positions match TRBD2. The V gene's germline CDR1 is MNHEY and CDR2 SVGEGT. The CDR3 extends over 19 amino acids. The V segment lost 2 bases and the J segment 0 bases; nucleotides outside the gene matches: 10. DNA of the CDR3: TGTGCCAGCAGTTACATCTCTAGCGGGGGCCACAGCTCCTACAATGAGCAGTTCTTC. Translated: CASSYISSGGHSSYNEQFF.

The CDR3 here is CATSDPDSQETQYF. DNA of the CDR3: TGTGCCACCAGTGATCCGGACAGCCAAGAGACCCAGTACTTC. J is TRBJ2-5 and V is TRBV24-1; weak D call: TRBD1 (6 bases). This CDR3 has 14 residues. The germline V gene encodes CDR1 KGHDR and CDR2 SFDVKD. Trimming pared 3 bases from V and 1 base from J, leaving 8 bases between.

This clonotype was seen a handful of times. The rearrangement joins TRBV5-1 to TRBJ2-5; TRBD1 aligns across 9 bases. The V gene's germline CDR1 is SGHRS and CDR2 YFSETQ. This CDR3 is 16 amino acids long. The trim removed 4 bases at V and 2 bases at J, leaving 9 bases unmatched. DNA for the CDR3: TGCGCCAGCAGCCCCGGGACAGGGAACCCGCAAGAGACCCAGTACTTC. Residues: CASSPGTGNPQETQYF.

This clonotype was detected ten times or more. V usage is TRBV12-3 or TRBV12-4 and J usage is TRBJ2-7, with 11 bases aligning to TRBD1. This CDR3 contains 14 residues. After removal of 4 bases from V and 3 bases from J, the junction contained 2 bases not matched to a gene. The CDR3 loop reads CASSSGTGGYEQYF. In DNA form, the CDR3 reads TGTGCCAGCAGTTCGGGGACAGGGGGCTACGAGCAGTACTTC.

This clonotype has a handful of counts. The rearrangement links TRBV20-1 to TRBJ2-7; 8 bases agree with TRBD2. This CDR3 contains 13 residues. Germline V gives CDR1 DFQATT, CDR2 SNEGSKA (reference sequence). J was trimmed by 4 bases and V by 6 bases; bases with no gene match: 8. This chain's CDR3 is CSAREGDLYEQYF. CDR3 coding DNA: TGCAGTGCCCGGGAGGGGGACCTATACGAGCAGTACTTC.

This clonotype showed up just a few times. V and J are TRBV28 and TRBJ2-3; D tentatively fits TRBD1 or TRBD2 (6 bases each). The V gene's germline CDR1 is MDHEN and CDR2 SYDVKM. This CDR3 is built from 15 residues. V gave up 4 bases and J gave up 6 bases, with 17 bases separating them. CDR3 sequence reads: CASSYMAGTGDTQYF. CDR3 nucleotide sequence: TGTGCCAGCAGTTACATGGCGGGAACAGGGGATACGCAGTATTTT.

This chain connects TRBV12-3 or TRBV12-4 to TRBJ1-5; D might be TRBD1 (5 bases). This CDR3 region has 13 residues. Between the trimmed V and J ends, which lost 6 bases and 4 bases, there was a span of 10 bases. The CDR3 is CASSTTANQPQHF. The CDR3 DNA reads as TGTGCCAGCAGCACGACAGCAAATCAGCCCCAGCATTTT.

This clonotype was found a few times. V gene TRBV7-2 combines with J gene TRBJ2-1; possibly TRBD1 for D (5 bases). This CDR3 is 12 amino acids long. The V end lost 1 base, the J end lost 8 bases, and 6 bases lay between the germline ends. Germline CDR1 and CDR2: SGHTA and FQGNSA. The CDR3 DNA reads as TGTGCCAGCAGCTTAGGGGGCTATGAGCAGTTCTTC. Translation gives CASSLGGYEQFF.

This clonotype was seen a few times. The chain uses TRBV6-2 or TRBV6-3 and TRBJ2-1; D unclear. The CDR3 has 20 amino acids. Germline loops: CDR1 MNHEY, CDR2 SVGEGT. V was shortened by 5 bases and J by 3 bases, with 29 bases between the two germline ends. The chain's CDR3 is CASSAMVLGIYRPSYNEQFF. In nucleotides, the CDR3 is TGTGCCAGCAGTGCAATGGTATTGGGGATTTACCGCCCGAGCTACAATGAGCAGTTCTTC.

This clonotype appeared a few times. The chain uses TRBV15 and TRBJ2-7; D is unclear. V was shortened by 2 bases and J by 2 bases, with 13 bases between the two germline ends. This CDR3 region has 15 residues. Germline lookup yields CDR1 LNHNV and CDR2 YYDKDF (reference sequence). CDR3 bases: TGTGCCACCAGCAGAACCTTCAAAAAAGCCTACGAGCAGTACTTC. Protein product: CATSRTFKKAYEQYF. The variable domain in full, with the rest retrieved from reference TRBV15 and TRBJ2-7, is DAMVIQNPRYQVTQFGKPVTLSCSQTLNHNVMYWYQQKSSQAPKLLFHYYDKDFNNEADTPDNFQSRRPNTSFCFLDIRSPGLGDTAMYLCATSRTFKKAYEQYFGPGTRLTVT.

There are a few counts of this clonotype. This sequence joins TRBV15 and TRBJ2-5; unclear D gene. The germline V gene encodes CDR1 LNHNV and CDR2 YYDKDF (reference sequence). This CDR3 contains 13 residues. Trimming cost V 4 bases and J 2 bases, with 8 bases left between them. CDR3 nucleotides: TGTGCCACCAGCACGACGGTACAAGAGACCCAGTACTTC. Translation gives CATSTTVQETQYF.

This clonotype turned up a few times. The chain employs TRBV20-1 and TRBJ1-2; D unresolved. Germline V CDR1 and CDR2: DFQATT, SNEGSKA (reference sequence). The CDR3 runs to 13 residues. V was trimmed by 0 bases and J by 3 bases, leaving 8 bases between them. The CDR3 sequence: CSARDNGHYGYTF. The CDR3 DNA reads as TGCAGTGCTAGAGATAACGGTCACTATGGCTACACCTTC.

The chain employs TRBV20-1 and TRBJ2-2; 11 bases agree with TRBD2. With 3 bases clipped from V and 2 bases from J, the junction kept 2 bases outside the gene matches. Per germline, CDR1 DFQATT and CDR2 SNEGSKA (reference sequence). The CDR3 contains 15 residues. CDR3 sequence: CSARTSGTNTGELFF. In nucleotides, the CDR3 is TGCAGTGCTAGGACTAGCGGGACAAACACCGGGGAGCTGTTTTTT.

This chain joins TRBV5-4 and TRBJ2-7; TRBD1 is a possible D gene (6 bases). The CDR3 has 13 residues. The V gene's germline CDR1 is SGHNT and CDR2 YYREEE (reference sequence). V gave up 0 bases and J gave up 2 bases, with 6 bases separating them. CDR3 amino acids: CASSLEGAYEQYF. The DNA of the CDR3 is TGTGCCAGCAGCTTGGAGGGGGCCTACGAGCAGTACTTC.

V is TRBV14 and J is TRBJ1-6, with 7 bases that match TRBD1. The CDR3 consists of 18 residues. V was pared by 0 bases and J by 2 bases, with 7 bases of the junction left unmatched. Germline-derived CDR1 and CDR2 are SGHDN and FVKESK. The DNA of the CDR3 is TGTGCCAGCAGCCAAGAACCAGGGGACAGACCCTATAATTCACCCCTCCACTTT. This gives the protein CASSQEPGDRPYNSPLHF.

A single count supports this clonotype. The chain combines TRBV4-1 with TRBJ2-2, with 9 positions matching TRBD2. CDR3 length: 17 amino acids. Unmatched junction bases numbered 8, after V lost 0 bases and J lost 6 bases. Germline V gene lookup returns CDR1 MGHRA and CDR2 YSYEKL. CDR3 residues: CASSQEAAGGRAGELFF. CDR3 DNA: TGCGCCAGCAGCCAAGAAGCAGCGGGGGGACGCGCCGGGGAGCTGTTTTTT.

This sequence joins TRBV27 and TRBJ2-7, with 8 bases that match TRBD1. V trimming: 5 bases; J trimming: 5 bases; junction bases outside the gene matches: 8. The germline CDR1 and CDR2 sequences are MNHEY and SMNVEV (reference sequence). The CDR3 totals 14 residues. The CDR3 nucleotides are TGTGCCAGCAGTCCCAGACAGGGGAAGAACGAGCAGTACTTC. Its protein product is CASSPRQGKNEQYF.

The chain carries TRBV7-3 and TRBJ2-5, with 7 positions matching TRBD2. This CDR3 comprises 15 residues. Looked up from germline, CDR1 is SGHTA and CDR2 is FQGTGA. Trimming cost V 2 bases and J 1 base; bases outside gene matches: 4. CDR3 amino acids: CASSLSGGTQETQYF. The DNA of the CDR3 is TGTGCCAGCAGCTTATCGGGGGGAACCCAAGAGACCCAGTACTTC.

This clonotype was observed a few times. The V call is TRBV20-1, the J call TRBJ2-7, with D perhaps TRBD2 (6 bases). Per germline, CDR1 DFQATT and CDR2 SNEGSKA (reference sequence). The CDR3 has 14 amino acids. Deletions cut 0 bases from V and 4 bases from J, with 13 bases between. CDR3 coding DNA: TGCAGTGCTAGAGATTTGGCTAGCGTTTACGAGCAGTACTTC. It is translated as CSARDLASVYEQYF.